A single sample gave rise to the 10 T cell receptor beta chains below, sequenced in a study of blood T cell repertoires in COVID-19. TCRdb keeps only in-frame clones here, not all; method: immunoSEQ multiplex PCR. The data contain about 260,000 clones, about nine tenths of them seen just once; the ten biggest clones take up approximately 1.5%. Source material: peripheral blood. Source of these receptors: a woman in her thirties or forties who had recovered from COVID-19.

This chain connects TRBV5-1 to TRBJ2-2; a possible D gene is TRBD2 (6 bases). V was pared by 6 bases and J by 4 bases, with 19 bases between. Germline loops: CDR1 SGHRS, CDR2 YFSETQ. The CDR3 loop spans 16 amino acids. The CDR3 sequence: CASNREEGPITGELFF. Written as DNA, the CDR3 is TGCGCCAGCAACCGTGAGGAGGGTCCGATCACCGGGGAGCTGTTTTTT.

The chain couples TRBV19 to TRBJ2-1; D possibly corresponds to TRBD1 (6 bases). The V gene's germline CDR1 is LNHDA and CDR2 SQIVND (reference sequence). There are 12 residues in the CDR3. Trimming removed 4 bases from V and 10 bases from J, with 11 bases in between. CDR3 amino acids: CASSTTGWEQFF. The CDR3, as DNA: TGTGCCAGTAGTACTACAGGGTGGGAGCAGTTCTTC.

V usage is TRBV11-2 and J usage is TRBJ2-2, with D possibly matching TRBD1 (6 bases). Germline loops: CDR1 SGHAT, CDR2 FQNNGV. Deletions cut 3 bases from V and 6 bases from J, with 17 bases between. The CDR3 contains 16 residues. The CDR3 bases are TGTGCCAGCAGCTTCCCGCGAACAGGGATCTCCGGGGAGCTGTTTTTT. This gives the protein CASSFPRTGISGELFF.

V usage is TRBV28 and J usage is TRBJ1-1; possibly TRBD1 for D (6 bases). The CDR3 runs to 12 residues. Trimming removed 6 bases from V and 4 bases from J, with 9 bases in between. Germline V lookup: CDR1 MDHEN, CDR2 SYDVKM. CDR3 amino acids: CASRLQGTEAFF. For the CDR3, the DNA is TGTGCCAGCAGACTACAGGGCACTGAAGCTTTCTTT. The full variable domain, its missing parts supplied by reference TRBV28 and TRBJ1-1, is DVKVTQSSRYLVKRTGEKVFLECVQDMDHENMFWYRQDPGLGLRLIYFSYDVKMKEKGDIPEGYSVSREKKERFSLILESASTNQTSMYLCASRLQGTEAFFGQGTRLTVV.

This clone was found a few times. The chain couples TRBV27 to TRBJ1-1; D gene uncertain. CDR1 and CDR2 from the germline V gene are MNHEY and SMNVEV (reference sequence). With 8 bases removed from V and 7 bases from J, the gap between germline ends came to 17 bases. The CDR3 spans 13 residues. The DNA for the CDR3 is TGTGCCAGCGGCCAAACGGGAGGATTTGAAGCTTTCTTT. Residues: CASGQTGGFEAFF.

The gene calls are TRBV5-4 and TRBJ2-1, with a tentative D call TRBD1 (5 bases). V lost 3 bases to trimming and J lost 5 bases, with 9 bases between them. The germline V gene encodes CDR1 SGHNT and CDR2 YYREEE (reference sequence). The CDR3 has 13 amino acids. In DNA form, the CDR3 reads TGTGCCAGCAGCTGGGGCCAGCACAATGAGCAGTTCTTC. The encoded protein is CASSWGQHNEQFF.

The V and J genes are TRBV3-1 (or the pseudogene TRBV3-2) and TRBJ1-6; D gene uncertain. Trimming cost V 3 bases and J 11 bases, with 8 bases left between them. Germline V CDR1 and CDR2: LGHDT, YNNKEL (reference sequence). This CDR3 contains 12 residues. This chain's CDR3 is CASSQGGPPLHF. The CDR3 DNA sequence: TGTGCCAGCAGCCAGGGCGGGCCACCCCTCCACTTT.

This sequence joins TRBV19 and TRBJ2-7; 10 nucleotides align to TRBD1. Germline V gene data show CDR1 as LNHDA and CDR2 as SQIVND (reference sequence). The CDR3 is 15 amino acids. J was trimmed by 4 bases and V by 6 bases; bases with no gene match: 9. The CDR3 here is CASRARGTGEYEQYF. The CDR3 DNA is TGTGCCAGTAGGGCTCGCGGGACAGGGGAATACGAGCAGTACTTC.

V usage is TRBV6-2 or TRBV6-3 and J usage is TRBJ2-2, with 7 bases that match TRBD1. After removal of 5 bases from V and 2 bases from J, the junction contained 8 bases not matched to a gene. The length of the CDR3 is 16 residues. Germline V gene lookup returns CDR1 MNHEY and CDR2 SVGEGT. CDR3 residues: CASSPVRDSNTGELFF. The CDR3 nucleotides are TGTGCCAGCAGTCCAGTCCGGGACAGTAACACCGGGGAGCTGTTTTTT.

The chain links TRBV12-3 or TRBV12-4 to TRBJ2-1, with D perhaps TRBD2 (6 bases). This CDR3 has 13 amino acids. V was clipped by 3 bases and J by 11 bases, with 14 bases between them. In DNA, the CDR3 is TGTGCCAGCAGTTTGGGGACTCGGGCGAAGCAGTTCTTC. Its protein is CASSLGTRAKQFF.